This T cell receptor beta chain was identified during a study of early T cells in non-severe SARS-CoV-2 infection. Study-level background: Investigators sequenced bulk RNA drawn from unsorted whole blood, and chains remained unpaired. The study, taken as a whole, reports: VDJdb-based matching was biased toward anti-spike CD8 responses and missed private and CD4 specificities.

CDR1 and CDR2 (germline): SGHTA, FQGNSA. The CDR3 is made up of 11 amino acids. V was pared by 5 bases and J by 3 bases, with 5 bases between. Individual cDNA molecules were tagged with unique molecular identifiers. TCRdb processed the 5' RACE reads anew with MiXCR; each CDR3 protein has one entry. The data hold around 70,000 distinct CDR3 sequences, with 10% to 15% observed a single time. A few counts support this clonotype. Antigen: not known. This sequence was found in an adult who was a healthcare worker with PCR-confirmed SARS-CoV-2 infection or an uninfected control (not recorded which). Sequencing was carried out using whole blood. The chain is built from TRBV7-2 and TRBJ2-7; D unresolved. CDR3 nucleotide sequence: TGTGCCAGCAGCCCCTACTACGAGCAGTACTTC. This translates into CASSPYYEQYF.